These T cell receptor beta chains were read from a single sample in a study of blood T cell repertoires in COVID-19. The table came from immunoSEQ multiplex PCR; TCRdb's copy has only in-frame clones and leaves some out. The sample lists 110,000 to 150,000 clones; about four fifths were seen once. Sample: PBMCs or T cells enriched from blood (not recorded which). Source of these receptors: a woman aged 18-35 years who had been exposed to COVID-19. The CDR3 runs from the conserved cysteine through the conserved F or W. D genes are given only for firm matches. Size is stated for part of the rows, as once, few or many counts, or as a class when the clone is expanded.

NA	TRBV7-6	TRBJ2-7	NA	CASSPIAETTGEQYF
NA	TRBV2	TRBJ1-6	NA	CASRADSSNSPLHF
NA	TRBV11-2	TRBJ2-1	TRBD2	CASSFTAGAGSNEQFF
NA	TRBV5-1	TRBJ2-3	NA	CASSLAGGTTDTQYF
NA	TRBV28	TRBJ2-7	NA	CAAAGNLYEQYF
once	TRBV19	TRBJ2-7	NA	CASSIDLHRDYEQYF
NA	TRBV3-1/TRBV3-2	TRBJ1-2	NA	CASSQEVRSRDGYTF
NA	TRBV10-3	TRBJ2-7	TRBD2	CAISGSGRAYEQYF
NA	TRBV6-5	TRBJ2-7	TRBD1	CASSRGQGTYEQYF
NA	TRBV7-3	TRBJ2-7	NA	CASSLTAGYEQYF
few	TRBV24-1	TRBJ1-4	NA	CATVRGANEKLFF
NA	TRBV2	TRBJ1-3	NA	CASGKWSGLTGNTIYF
NA	TRBV6-5	TRBJ1-1	NA	CASRVETTGNTEAFF
NA	TRBV10-2	TRBJ2-7	TRBD2	CASSERTSGLYEQYF
NA	TRBV19	TRBJ2-7	TRBD1	CASSLDRGYEQYF
NA	TRBV4-1	TRBJ2-6	TRBD1	CASSLQRQGAVSGANVLTF
NA	TRBV19	TRBJ2-1	NA	CASSIVRWNEQFF
NA	TRBV2	TRBJ2-2	NA	CASSSRASNTGELFF